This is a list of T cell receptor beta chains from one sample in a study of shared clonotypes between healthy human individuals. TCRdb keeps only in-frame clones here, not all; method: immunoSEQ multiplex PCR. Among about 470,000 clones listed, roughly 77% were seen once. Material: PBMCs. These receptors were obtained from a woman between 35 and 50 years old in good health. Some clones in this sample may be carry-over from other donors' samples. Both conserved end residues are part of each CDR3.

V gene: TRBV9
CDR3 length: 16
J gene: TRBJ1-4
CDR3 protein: CASSGNRGATNEKLFF

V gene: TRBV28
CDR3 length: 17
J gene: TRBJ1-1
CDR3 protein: CASSRGPGQGAITEAFF

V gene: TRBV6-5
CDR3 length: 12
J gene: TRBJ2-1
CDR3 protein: CASSPRSGEQFF

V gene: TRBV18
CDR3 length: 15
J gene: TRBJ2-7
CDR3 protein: CASSPPGTLNYEQYF

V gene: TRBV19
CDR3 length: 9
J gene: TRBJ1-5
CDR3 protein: CASGQPQHF

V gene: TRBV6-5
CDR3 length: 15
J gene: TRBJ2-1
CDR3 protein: CASSKLGLARGEQFF

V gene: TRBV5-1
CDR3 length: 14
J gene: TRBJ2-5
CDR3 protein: CASSLTGGMETQYF

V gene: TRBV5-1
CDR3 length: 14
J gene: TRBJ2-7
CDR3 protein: CASSLRPMTYEQYF

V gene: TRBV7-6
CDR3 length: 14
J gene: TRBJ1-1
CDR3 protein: CASSLGVVNTEAFF

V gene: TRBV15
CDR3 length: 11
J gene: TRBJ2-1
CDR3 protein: CATSTYNEQFF

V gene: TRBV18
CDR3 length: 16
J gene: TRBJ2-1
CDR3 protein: CASSPTSGLAGDEQFF

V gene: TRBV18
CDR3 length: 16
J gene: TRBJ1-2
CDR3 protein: CASSPPLQGSLDGYTF

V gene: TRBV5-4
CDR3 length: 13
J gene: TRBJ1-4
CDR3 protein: CASSLTGSEKLFF

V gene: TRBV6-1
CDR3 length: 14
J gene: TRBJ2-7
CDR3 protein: CASSPRQGAGEQYF

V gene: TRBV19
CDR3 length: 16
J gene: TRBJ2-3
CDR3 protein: CASSPPQGVFTDTQYF

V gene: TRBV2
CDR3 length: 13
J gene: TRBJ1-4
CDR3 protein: CASSWTGGEKLFF

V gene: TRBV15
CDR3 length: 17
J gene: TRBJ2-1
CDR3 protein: CATSRGGQVSSYNEQFF

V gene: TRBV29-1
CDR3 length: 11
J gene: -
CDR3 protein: CSVQETYEQYF

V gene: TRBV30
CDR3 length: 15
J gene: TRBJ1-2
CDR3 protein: CAWSASTVVVGGYTF

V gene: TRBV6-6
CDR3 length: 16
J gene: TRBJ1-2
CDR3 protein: CASTSRTQTTNYGYTF

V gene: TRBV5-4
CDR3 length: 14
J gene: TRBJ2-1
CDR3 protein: CASPGGGSDNEQFF

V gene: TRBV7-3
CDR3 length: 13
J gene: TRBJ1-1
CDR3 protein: CASSLRGLNEAFF

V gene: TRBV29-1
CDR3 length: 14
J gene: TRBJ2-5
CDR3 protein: CSVTTSGVQETQYF

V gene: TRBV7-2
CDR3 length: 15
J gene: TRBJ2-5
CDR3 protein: CASSPSAPPWETQYF

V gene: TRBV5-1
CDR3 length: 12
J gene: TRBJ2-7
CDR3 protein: CASSLPGDEQYF

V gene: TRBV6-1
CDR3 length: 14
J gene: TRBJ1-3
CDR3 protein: CASSDSLAGNTIYF

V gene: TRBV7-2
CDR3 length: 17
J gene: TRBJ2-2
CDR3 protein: CASSLLVSGANTGELFF

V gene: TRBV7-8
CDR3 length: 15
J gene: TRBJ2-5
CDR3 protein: CASSLSTTGGETQYF

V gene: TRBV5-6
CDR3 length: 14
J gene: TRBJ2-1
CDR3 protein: CASSLVRGAREQFF

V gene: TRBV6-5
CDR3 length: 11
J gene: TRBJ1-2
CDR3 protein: CASRLDYGYTF

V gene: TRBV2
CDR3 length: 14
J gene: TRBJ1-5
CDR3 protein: CASSEVVSRQPQHF

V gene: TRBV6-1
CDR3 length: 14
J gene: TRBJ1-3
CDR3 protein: CASTGARAGNTIYF

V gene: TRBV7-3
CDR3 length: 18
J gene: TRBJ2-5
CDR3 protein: CASSLPVPGLGDQETQYF

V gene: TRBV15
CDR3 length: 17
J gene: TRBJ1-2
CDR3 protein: CATSPILRGGRGSGYTF

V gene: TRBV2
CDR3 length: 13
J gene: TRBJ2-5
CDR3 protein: CASSEAGGAGWYF

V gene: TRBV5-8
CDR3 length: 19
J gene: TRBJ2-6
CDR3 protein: CASSLWGLAGDAGANVLTF

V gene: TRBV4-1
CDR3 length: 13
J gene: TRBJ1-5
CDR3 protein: CASSQGLAEPQHF

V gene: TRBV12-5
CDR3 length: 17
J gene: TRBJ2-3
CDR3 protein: CASGLATSTSFLDTQYF

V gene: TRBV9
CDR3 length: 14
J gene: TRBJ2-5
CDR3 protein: CASSVTGGQETQYF